This entry describes one T cell receptor (beta chain). This entry comes from a study of blood T cell repertoires in COVID-19. Method: immunoSEQ multiplex PCR; TCRdb's copy keeps in-frame clones and lacks some. The table records around 60,000 clones, 75% to 90% of them present only once. V lost 3 bases to trimming and J lost 1 base, with 7 bases between them. The CDR3 runs 14 residues. The V gene's germline CDR1 is LGHDT and CDR2 YNNKEL (reference sequence). The specimen sequenced was peripheral blood. V gene TRBV3-1 (or the pseudogene TRBV3-2) combines with J gene TRBJ1-5; the D is unclear. The clonotype originates from a woman aged 60-75 years with COVID-19, enrolled during active disease. The CDR3 DNA follows: TGTGCCAGCAGCCACGCAGGAAGCAATCAGCCCCAGCATTTT. As protein: CASSHAGSNQPQHF.